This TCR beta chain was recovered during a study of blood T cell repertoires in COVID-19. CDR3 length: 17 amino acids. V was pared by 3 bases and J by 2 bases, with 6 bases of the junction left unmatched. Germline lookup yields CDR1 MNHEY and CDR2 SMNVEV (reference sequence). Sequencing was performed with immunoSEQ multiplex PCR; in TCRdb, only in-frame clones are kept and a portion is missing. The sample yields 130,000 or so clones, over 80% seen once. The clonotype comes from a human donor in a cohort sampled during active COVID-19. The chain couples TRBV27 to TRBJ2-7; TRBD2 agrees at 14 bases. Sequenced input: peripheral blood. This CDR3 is CASSFSGLAGDTYEQYF. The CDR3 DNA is TGTGCCAGCAGTTTCTCGGGACTAGCGGGAGACACCTACGAGCAGTACTTC.